A selection of T cell receptor beta chains follows, all from one sample in a study of technical replicates of blood from a few donors. The table came from immunoSEQ multiplex PCR; TCRdb's copy has only in-frame clones and leaves some out. The table lists around 85,000 clones, approximately 94% of them singletons. Input material: T cells isolated from PBMCs. The receptors stem from a human donor in good health. Each CDR3 is given with its conserved first and last residue. D genes are given only for firm matches.

D gene	V gene	J gene	CDR3 protein	CDR3 DNA
TRBD2	TRBV7-2	TRBJ2-1	CASSSRGLAGVNEQFF	TGTGCCAGCAGCTCGAGAGGGCTAGCGGGGGTAAATGAGCAGTTCTTC
TRBD1	TRBV29-1	TRBJ1-5	CSVGGQNSNQPQHF	TGCAGCGTTGGGGGACAGAATAGCAATCAGCCCCAGCATTTT
NA	TRBV6-1	TRBJ1-2	CASSVLQGSTNGYTF	TGTGCCAGCAGTGTATTACAGGGCTCGACTAATGGCTACACCTTC
TRBD1	TRBV19	TRBJ2-5	CASSPLRTGGRETQYF	TGTGCCAGTAGTCCACTCAGGACAGGGGGCAGGGAGACCCAGTACTTC
NA	TRBV7-2	TRBJ1-3	CASSFWQQALNTIYF	TGTGCCAGCAGCTTCTGGCAACAGGCCTTAAACACCATATATTTT
NA	TRBV5-6	TRBJ1-5	CASSLGVSNQPQHF	TGTGCCAGCAGCCTGGGAGTTAGCAATCAGCCCCAGCATTTT
NA	TRBV6-1	TRBJ2-4	CASRSGRQGGNIQYF	TGTGCCAGCAGATCTGGGAGACAGGGAGGAAACATTCAGTACTTC
NA	TRBV2	TRBJ1-1	CAGQEQGQFGTEAFF	TGTGCCGGACAAGAACAGGGTCAATTCGGCACTGAAGCTTTCTTT